This T cell receptor beta chain is from a study of neurological immune-mediated disorders. One entry per CDR3 protein results from TCRdb running MiXCR on the 5' RACE reads. This repertoire shows about 50,000 distinct CDR3 sequences, about 9% found once; its top ten account for 1.5% to 2%. Time point here: longitudinal time-point 1 (baseline). Whole-study findings and limits: The most TCR clonal expansion was seen in HTLV-1-associated myelopathy, whereas the least was seen in multiple sclerosis, below the level in healthy controls.

This clonotype was seen many times. Antigen: not known. V was trimmed by 6 bases and J by 0 bases, leaving 12 bases between them. The CDR3 covers 15 residues. Germline V CDR1 and CDR2: MNHNS, SASEGT. The chain links TRBV6-1 to TRBJ2-1, with a weak D call TRBD1 (6 bases). What was sequenced was PBMCs. This TCR was sampled from a woman aged 40-49 years in good health. The CDR3 DNA reads TGTGCCAGCAGGAGGGAACAGGGCTCCTACAATGAGCAGTTCTTC. It yields the protein CASRREQGSYNEQFF.